Below, 29 T cell receptor beta chains from the same sample are listed, as sequenced in a study of spatial heterogeneity in lung cancer. The time point is: blood at routine non-recurrence follow-up after resection. TCRdb fed the 5' RACE reads into MiXCR, producing one record per CDR3 protein. Altogether about 94,000 distinct CDR3 sequences are present, roughly 19% being singletons, with the ten largest covering around a fifth. The material was PBMCs, obtained at follow-up. These receptors were taken from a male donor with early-stage non-small cell lung cancer.

Note on this clonotype: At one end, the junction sequence differs from germline, possibly due to a read error. The rearrangement joins TRBV5-4 to TRBJ2-3; 7 bases agree with TRBD2. Germline V gene data show CDR1 as SGHNT and CDR2 as YYREEE (reference sequence). This CDR3 has 15 amino acids. CDR3 coding DNA: TGTGCCAGCAGCTCGGCTAGCGGACTCACAGATACGCGGTATTTT. Encoded protein: CASSSASGLTDTRYF.

V usage is TRBV12-3 or TRBV12-4 and J usage is TRBJ2-1; no clear D gene. V lost 2 bases and J 10 bases, leaving 9 bases between the germline ends. This CDR3 comprises 12 residues. The CDR3 DNA follows: TGTGCCAGCAGTTTATCTAGTGGCGAGCAGTTCTTC. It translates to CASSLSSGEQFF.

This clonotype was recorded many times. The V gene is TRBV10-3, the J gene TRBJ2-1; 8 bases match TRBD2. CDR3 length: 14 residues. Germline-derived CDR1 and CDR2 are ENHRY and SYGVKD. V lost 9 bases to trimming and J lost 3 bases; unmatched junction nucleotides: 7. The DNA for the CDR3 is TGTGCCATAGATAGCGGGGCTATCTACAATGAGCAGTTCTTC. Translation gives CAIDSGAIYNEQFF.

Ten or more counts support this clonotype. This chain links TRBV29-1 with TRBJ1-1; 11 bases line up with TRBD1. This CDR3 comprises 11 residues. Trimming cost V 6 bases and J 6 bases; bases outside gene matches: 0. The V gene's germline CDR1 is SQVTM and CDR2 ANQGSEA. The CDR3: CSVGQGAEAFF. Here the CDR3 DNA reads TGCAGCGTGGGACAGGGGGCTGAAGCTTTCTTT.

A few counts support this clonotype. The rearrangement uses TRBV6-5 and TRBJ2-5; D gene unclear. The V end lost 0 bases, the J end lost 0 bases, and 8 bases lay between the germline ends. Germline-derived CDR1 and CDR2 are MNHEY and SVGAGI. There are 15 residues in the CDR3. CDR3 amino acids: CASSYSTADQETQYF. Written as DNA, the CDR3 is TGTGCCAGCAGTTACTCTACGGCAGACCAAGAGACCCAGTACTTC.

This clonotype was counted ten times or more. This sequence joins TRBV5-1 and TRBJ2-3; either TRBD1 or TRBD2 may fit D (5 bases each). Germline loops: CDR1 SGHRS, CDR2 YFSETQ. This CDR3 has 14 residues. The V end was cut by 1 base, the J end by 4 bases, with 10 bases between. The CDR3 sequence is CASSLSRDADTQYF. The CDR3 nucleotides are TGCGCCAGCAGCTTGTCCAGGGACGCAGATACGCAGTATTTT. Full variable domain (missing parts from reference TRBV5-1 and TRBJ2-3): KAGVTQTPRYLIKTRGQQVTLSCSPISGHRSVSWYQQTPGQGLQFLFEYFSETQRNKGNFPGRFSGRQFSNSRSEMNVSTLELGDSALYLCASSLSRDADTQYFGPGTRLTVL.

This clonotype was observed many times. The chain uses TRBV5-4 and TRBJ2-5; 11 bases map to TRBD2. The trim removed 1 base at V and 5 bases at J, leaving 4 bases unmatched. Looked up from germline, CDR1 is SGHNT and CDR2 is YYREEE (reference sequence). There are 15 residues in the CDR3. This CDR3 reads CASSLTTSGAETQYF. DNA for the CDR3: TGTGCCAGCAGCTTGACGACTAGCGGGGCTGAGACCCAGTACTTC.

The V and J genes are TRBV4-3 and TRBJ1-2; D might be TRBD1 (5 bases). This CDR3 has 13 residues. The germline CDR1 and CDR2 sequences are LGHNA and YSLEER. Between the trimmed V and J ends, which lost 5 bases and 8 bases, there was a span of 15 bases. The CDR3: CASSGREVGGYTF. The DNA for the CDR3 is TGCGCCAGCAGCGGCAGGGAGGTTGGAGGCTACACCTTC.

This clonotype was recorded many times. The chain has TRBV6-1 and TRBJ1-5, with D possibly being TRBD1 (5 bases). The CDR3 sequence is 14 residues long. Trimming took 7 bases from V and 4 from J, leaving 14 bases between them. CDR1 MNHNS and CDR2 SASEGT come from the germline V gene. CDR3 sequence reads: CASTPRGGNQPQHF. The CDR3 DNA sequence: TGTGCCAGCACACCCCGGGGCGGAAATCAGCCCCAGCATTTT.

The gene calls are TRBV29-1 and TRBJ1-1; no firm D call. Germline V gene sequence: CDR1 SQVTM, CDR2 ANQGSEA. The length of the CDR3 is 16 residues. V was pared by 3 bases and J by 1 base, with 18 bases between. The CDR3 loop reads CSVDASSRVPNTEAFF. The CDR3 DNA sequence: TGCAGCGTTGACGCTTCTAGCCGGGTCCCGAACACTGAAGCTTTCTTT. The full variable domain, with the rest looked up from reference TRBV29-1 and TRBJ1-1, is SAVISQKPSRDICQRGTSLTIQCQVDSQVTMMFWYRQQPGQSLTLIATANQGSEATYESGFVIDKFPISRPNLTFSTLTVSNMSPEDSSIYLCSVDASSRVPNTEAFFGQGTRLTVV.

This sequence joins TRBV20-1 and TRBJ2-7; 10 nucleotides agree with TRBD2. Looked up from germline, CDR1 is DFQATT and CDR2 is SNEGSKA (reference sequence). This CDR3 spans 13 amino acids. Losses at the gene ends were 4 bases for V and 5 bases for J; bases not matched to a gene: 5. The CDR3 sequence is CSATSGSRNEQYF. CDR3 DNA: TGCAGTGCTACTAGCGGGAGTCGCAACGAGCAGTACTTC.

V is TRBV20-1 and J is TRBJ2-5, with D possibly TRBD2 on 6 matching bases. The V gene's germline CDR1 is DFQATT and CDR2 SNEGSKA (reference sequence). This CDR3 has 14 amino acids. V lost 7 bases and J 3 bases, leaving 18 bases between the germline ends. The CDR3 is CSVEGLLGEETQYF. DNA of the CDR3: TGCAGTGTTGAGGGACTCCTAGGGGAAGAGACCCAGTACTTC.

The chain joins TRBV5-1 to TRBJ2-1; 9 bases line up with TRBD1. Germline V gives CDR1 SGHRS, CDR2 YFSETQ. The trim removed 0 bases at V and 6 bases at J, leaving 7 bases unmatched. This CDR3 comprises 16 residues. Here the CDR3 DNA reads TGCGCCAGCAGCTTGGGGCCGGGACAGGGAACCAATGAGCAGTTCTTC. Its translation is CASSLGPGQGTNEQFF.

Ten or more counts support this clonotype. The V gene is TRBV20-1, the J gene TRBJ2-4; 7 bases map to TRBD2. The germline V gene encodes CDR1 DFQATT and CDR2 SNEGSKA (reference sequence). The CDR3 contains 16 residues. V gave up 6 bases and J gave up 0 bases; unmatched junction bases: 11. The CDR3 sequence is CSAPAGTTIAKNIQYF. The DNA of the CDR3 is TGCAGTGCGCCTGCCGGGACTACTATAGCCAAAAACATTCAGTACTTC.

This clonotype occurred a few times. This chain joins TRBV14 and TRBJ2-3; 11 positions match TRBD2. This CDR3 is built from 16 residues. The V gene's germline CDR1 is SGHDN and CDR2 FVKESK. The V segment lost 6 bases and the J segment 5 bases; nucleotides outside the gene matches: 10. DNA for the CDR3: TGTGCCAGCAGTCGTTCCTTAGCGGGAGGGCAAGATACGCAGTATTTT. Its protein is CASSRSLAGGQDTQYF. The full variable domain, with the rest looked up from reference TRBV14 and TRBJ2-3, is EAGVTQFPSHSVIEKGQTVTLRCDPISGHDNLYWYRRVMGKEIKFLLHFVKESKQDESGMPNNRFLAERTGGTYSTLKVQPAELEDSGVYFCASSRSLAGGQDTQYFGPGTRLTVL.

The chain links TRBV4-2 to TRBJ2-3; D may be TRBD1 (5 bases). Germline V gene sequence: CDR1 LGHNA, CDR2 YNFKEQ. The CDR3 contains 16 residues. Trimming left V 0 bases short and J 10 bases short, with 20 bases between. The CDR3 reads CASSQDGPLGLFSQYF. The CDR3 bases are TGTGCCAGCAGCCAAGATGGGCCACTGGGGCTTTTCTCGCAGTATTTT.

The V call is TRBV2, the J call TRBJ1-1, with 8 bases lining up with TRBD1. V shed 10 bases, J shed 7 bases, and the junction held 17 bases outside the gene matches. The CDR3 contains 15 residues. The V gene's germline CDR1 is SNHLY and CDR2 FYNNEI. The CDR3 reads CAIQQDQGAGNEAFF. The CDR3 DNA reads as TGTGCCATCCAACAAGATCAGGGGGCGGGTAATGAAGCTTTCTTT.

This chain links TRBV20-1 with TRBJ2-1; D is tentatively TRBD1 or TRBD2 (5 bases each). This CDR3 is 15 amino acids long. V lost 0 bases to trimming and J lost 4 bases, with 13 bases between them. CDR1 is DFQATT and CDR2 is SNEGSKA in the germline V gene (reference sequence). The CDR3 protein is CSARDLGRGYNEQFF. Written as DNA, the CDR3 is TGCAGTGCTAGAGATCTGGGACGGGGTTACAATGAGCAGTTCTTC.

V usage is TRBV20-1 and J usage is TRBJ2-1; D ambiguous. This CDR3 has 13 amino acids. The V and J ends lost 3 bases and 8 bases respectively, with 14 bases between them. In germline, CDR1 is DFQATT, CDR2 SNEGSKA (reference sequence). CDR3 in amino acids: CSASPVEGYEQFF. In nucleotides, the CDR3 is TGCAGTGCTAGCCCGGTGGAAGGGTATGAGCAGTTCTTC.

This clonotype was seen many times. The J gene is TRBJ2-5, the V gene TRBV11-2; tentatively, D is TRBD1 or TRBD2 (5 bases each). V lost 6 bases, J lost 14 bases, and 16 bases lay in between. The germline V gene encodes CDR1 SGHAT and CDR2 FQNNGV. The CDR3 is 11 residues long. The CDR3 nucleotides read TGTGCCAGCAGAGAGGGACCCGCCACTTACTTC. It codes for CASREGPATYF.

The chain links TRBV20-1 to TRBJ1-3, with a tentative D call TRBD1 (6 bases). CDR3 length: 15 residues. The germline CDR1 and CDR2 sequences are DFQATT and SNEGSKA (reference sequence). Trimming took 0 bases from V and 4 from J, leaving 13 bases between them. CDR3 loop: CSARDLGGVGNTIYF. The CDR3 DNA follows: TGCAGTGCTAGAGATCTGGGGGGCGTAGGAAACACCATATATTTT.

The J gene is TRBJ1-1, the V gene TRBV5-1, with a weak D call TRBD1 (5 bases). From germline, CDR1 is SGHRS and CDR2 YFSETQ. This CDR3 has 14 residues. V was pared by 3 bases and J by 5 bases, with 14 bases between. The CDR3 sequence: CASSSRGEGTEAFF. CDR3 bases: TGCGCCAGCAGCTCTCGAGGGGAGGGGACTGAAGCTTTCTTT.

A note on this clonotype: A much larger clonotype is one base distant, so this may be a read error. The chain carries TRBV20-1 and TRBJ1-1; 7 bases are a match to TRBD1. Unmatched junction bases numbered 14, after V lost 6 bases and J lost 4 bases. Germline V CDR1 and CDR2: DFQATT, SNEGSKA (reference sequence). The CDR3 covers 15 residues. CDR3 amino acids: CSATQYGTEITEAFF. The CDR3 bases are TGCAGTGCCACACAATACGGGACAGAGATCACTGAAGCTTTCTTT.

This clonotype showed up many times. V usage is TRBV7-2 and J usage is TRBJ2-7, with TRBD2 matching over 13 bases. V lost 3 bases to trimming and J lost 0 bases; unmatched junction nucleotides: 8. Germline V lookup: CDR1 SGHTA, CDR2 FQGNSA. CDR3 size: 18 residues. CDR3 nucleotides: TGTGCCAGCAGCTTGAGGACTAGCGGGGGTGTCTTCTCCTACGAGCAGTACGTC. Its translation is CASSLRTSGGVFSYEQYV.

J is TRBJ2-1 and V is TRBV18; tentative D call: TRBD1 (6 bases). Germline CDR1 and CDR2: KGHSH and LQKENI. This CDR3 has 13 residues. V dropped 2 bases and J dropped 7 bases, with 9 bases sitting between them. The DNA for the CDR3 is TGTGCCAGCTCACCAAACAGGGCTAATGAGCAGTTCTTC. Its protein is CASSPNRANEQFF.

This clonotype has more than one count but fewer than ten. The CDR3 loop is CASSSRGNNQPQHF. In nucleotides, the CDR3 is TGTGCCAGTAGTTCCCGGGGAAACAATCAGCCCCAGCATTTT. The chain carries TRBV19 and TRBJ1-5; D gene uncertain. The V end lost 5 bases, the J end lost 3 bases, and 11 bases lay between the germline ends. The CDR3 consists of 14 residues. Germline V gene data show CDR1 as LNHDA and CDR2 as SQIVND (reference sequence). Supplemented by reference TRBV19 and TRBJ1-5, the full variable domain reads DGGITQSPKYLFRKEGQNVTLSCEQNLNHDAMYWYRQDPGQGLRLIYYSQIVNDFQKGDIAEGYSVSREKKESFPLTVTSAQKNPTAFYLCASSSRGNNQPQHFGDGTRLSIL.

The chain uses TRBV24-1 and TRBJ2-6; TRBD1 agrees at 10 bases. Per germline, CDR1 KGHDR and CDR2 SFDVKD. The trim removed 4 bases at V and 4 bases at J, leaving 3 bases unmatched. This CDR3 spans 16 amino acids. The CDR3 region is CATSDDRGPGANVLTF. For the CDR3, the DNA is TGTGCCACCAGTGACGACAGGGGGCCAGGGGCCAACGTCCTGACTTTC.

This clonotype has only a few counts. The chain links TRBV4-3 to TRBJ1-6; TRBD1 matches 9 bases. The CDR3 is made up of 15 amino acids. Germline V gene lookup returns CDR1 LGHNA and CDR2 YSLEER. Unmatched junction bases numbered 1, after V lost 3 bases and J lost 4 bases. The CDR3 protein is CASSHGTGYNSPLHF. CDR3 sequence (DNA): TGCGCCAGCAGCCACGGGACAGGGTATAATTCACCCCTCCACTTT.

This clonotype has just a few counts. The chain employs TRBV20-1 and TRBJ2-5, with TRBD1 as a possible D gene (6 bases). Germline assignment: CDR1 DFQATT and CDR2 SNEGSKA (reference sequence). The CDR3 runs to 14 residues. V lost 6 bases and J 5 bases, leaving 19 bases between the germline ends. DNA of the CDR3: TGCAGTGCCCAATCCGGGACAAGAGGGGAGACCCAGTACTTC. It is translated as CSAQSGTRGETQYF.